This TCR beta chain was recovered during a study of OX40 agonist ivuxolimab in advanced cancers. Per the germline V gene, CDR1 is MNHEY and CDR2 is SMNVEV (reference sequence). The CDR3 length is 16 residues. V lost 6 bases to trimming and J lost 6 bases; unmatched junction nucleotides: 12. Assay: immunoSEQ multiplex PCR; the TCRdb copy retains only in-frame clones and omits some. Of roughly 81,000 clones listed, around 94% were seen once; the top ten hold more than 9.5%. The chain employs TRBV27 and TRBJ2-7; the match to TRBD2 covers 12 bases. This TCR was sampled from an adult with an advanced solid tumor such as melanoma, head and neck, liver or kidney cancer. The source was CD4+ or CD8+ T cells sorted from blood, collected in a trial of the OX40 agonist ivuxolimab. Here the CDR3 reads CASRQTGTSGQTEQYF. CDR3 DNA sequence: TGTGCCAGCAGACAAACCGGGACTAGCGGGCAAACCGAGCAGTACTTC.